The 30 T cell receptor beta chains in this list originate from one sample, sequenced in a study of T cell repertoires in aging, cancer and after chemotherapy. Amplification of TCR beta used genomic DNA extracted from peripheral blood. Multiplex touch-down PCR with TRB-A/B primers amplified rearranged V-D-J TRB sequences. Each CDR3 protein gets one entry after TCRdb re-called the multiplex PCR reads with MiXCR. The data show about 9,500 distinct CDR3 sequences, over 30% seen once. The sequenced material came from blood. Every receptor here comes from a human donor in good health.

This clonotype was counted between two and nine times. The chain links TRBV27 to TRBJ2-6; D is unresolved. V lost 5 bases, J lost 0 bases, and 11 bases lay in between. This CDR3 region has 16 residues. From germline, CDR1 is MNHEY and CDR2 SMNVEV (reference sequence). The CDR3 sequence is CASSEHGLSGANVLTF. DNA for the CDR3: TGTGCCAGCAGTGAACACGGCCTCTCTGGGGCCAACGTCCTGACTTTC.

This clonotype is medium-sized within its sample. This rearrangement joins TRBV29-1 to TRBJ1-1; D might be TRBD1 (5 bases). In germline, CDR1 is SQVTM, CDR2 ANQGSEA. This CDR3 spans 12 amino acids. V was clipped by 6 bases and J by 3 bases, with 11 bases between them. CDR3 in DNA: TGCAGCGTATTGCAGGGTTACACTGAAGCTTTCTTT. It is translated as CSVLQGYTEAFF.

CDR3 sequence (DNA): TGTGCCATCAGTGAGTCGGGTACGCAGTATTTT. Residues: CAISESGTQYF. The rearrangement joins TRBV10-3 to TRBJ2-3; D unresolved. The CDR3 consists of 11 residues. Trimming removed 0 bases at V and 8 bases at J, with 3 bases between. CDR1 is ENHRY and CDR2 is SYGVKD in the germline V gene.

The chain is built from TRBV7-9 and TRBJ2-1, with D unclear. Trimming removed 5 bases from V and 8 bases from J, with 13 bases in between. Germline-derived CDR1 and CDR2 are SEHNR and FQNEAQ (reference sequence). This CDR3 has 13 residues. The CDR3, as DNA: TGTGCCAGCAGCACGCTAGGTCAGGATGAGCAGTTCTTC. This translates into CASSTLGQDEQFF. Filled out from reference TRBV7-9 and TRBJ2-1, the complete variable domain reads DTGVSQNPRHKITKRGQNVTFRCDPISEHNRLYWYRQTLGQGPEFLTYFQNEAQLEKSRLLSDRFSAERPKGSFSTLEIQRTEQGDSAMYLCASSTLGQDEQFFGPGTRLTVL.

The table lists this clonotype with a few counts. The chain recombines TRBV9 with TRBJ2-3; D is uncertain. Trimming pared 0 bases from V and 4 bases from J, leaving 3 bases between. This CDR3 is 12 amino acids long. CDR1 and CDR2 from the germline V gene are SGDLS and YYNGEE. CDR3 amino acids: CASSVDPDTQYF. The DNA for the CDR3 is TGTGCCAGCAGCGTAGACCCAGATACGCAGTATTTT. Variable domain in full (rest from reference TRBV9 and TRBJ2-3): DSGVTQTPKHLITATGQRVTLRCSPRSGDLSVYWYQQSLDQGLQFLIQYYNGEERAKGNILERFSAQQFPDLHSELNLSSLELGDSALYFCASSVDPDTQYFGPGTRLTVL.

J is TRBJ1-4 and V is TRBV10-3; 7 bases line up with TRBD1. CDR1 and CDR2 from the germline V gene are ENHRY and SYGVKD. V gave up 2 bases and J gave up 5 bases; unmatched junction bases: 5. The CDR3 is made up of 15 amino acids. The CDR3 DNA reads TGTGCCATCAGTGAGAGGACAGGCTCAAATGAAAAACTGTTTTTT. Its translation: CAISERTGSNEKLFF.

On this clonotype: Its ends do not fully match the called genes, so a read error is possible. The CDR3 loop reads CASSLTGGEQFF. CDR3 sequence (DNA): TGTGCCAGCAGCTTAACGGGAGGTGAGCAGTTCTTC. The gene calls are TRBV4-3 and TRBJ2-1; 7 nucleotides match TRBD2. The CDR3 is 12 residues long. CDR1 and CDR2 from the germline V gene are LGHNA and YSLEER.

This clonotype appeared a few times. This CDR3 is CASTNGQGQPQHF. The CDR3 DNA is TGTGCCAGCACCAATGGACAGGGCCAGCCCCAGCATTTT. The chain joins TRBV27 to TRBJ1-5; TRBD1 matches 8 bases. There are 13 residues in the CDR3. CDR1 is MNHEY and CDR2 is SMNVEV in the germline V gene (reference sequence). V lost 7 bases, J lost 7 bases, and 6 bases stayed unmatched.

This clonotype was observed a handful of times. The chain uses TRBV28 and TRBJ2-7, with no clear D. V dropped 2 bases and J dropped 0 bases, with 8 bases sitting between them. Germline V CDR1 and CDR2: MDHEN, SYDVKM. The CDR3 runs 14 residues. The CDR3 nucleotides are TGTGCCAGCAGTTTACCGGGCAGCTCCTACGAGCAGTACGTC. It translates to CASSLPGSSYEQYV.

This clonotype appeared a few times. Here the CDR3 DNA reads TGTGCCAGCAGTTCTCCCAGGAGGGGACGCTCCTACGAGCAGTACTTC. Residues: CASSSPRRGRSYEQYF. The V call is TRBV6-2 or TRBV6-3, the J call TRBJ2-7; weak D call: TRBD2 (6 bases). Trimming left V 4 bases short and J 0 bases short, with 16 bases between. The CDR3 is 16 amino acids. Germline-derived CDR1 and CDR2 are MNHEY and SVGEGT.

The genes are TRBV7-2 and TRBJ1-2; 7 bases map to TRBD1. J gave up 0 bases and V 4 bases, and 5 bases lay outside the gene matches. The CDR3 sequence is 15 residues long. Germline loops: CDR1 SGHTA, CDR2 FQGNSA. This CDR3 is CASSSTGTANYGYTF. The CDR3 bases are TGTGCCAGCAGCTCAACCGGGACAGCTAACTATGGCTACACCTTC.

This clonotype is classed as medium-sized. The genes are TRBV27 and TRBJ2-6; D remains unclear. V was clipped by 4 bases and J by 0 bases, with 4 bases between them. Per germline, CDR1 MNHEY and CDR2 SMNVEV (reference sequence). This CDR3 region has 14 residues. The CDR3 DNA sequence: TGTGCCAGCAGTTCGAGCTCTGGGGCCAACGTCCTGACTTTC. It yields the protein CASSSSSGANVLTF.

The chain joins TRBV6-5 to TRBJ1-5, with D tentatively TRBD1 (5 bases). The CDR3 contains 11 residues. Trimming removed 5 bases from V and 10 bases from J, with 9 bases in between. Germline V lookup: CDR1 MNHEY, CDR2 SVGAGI. In DNA, the CDR3 is TGTGCCAGCAGTCCAGGGTTTCCCCAGCATTTT. It codes for CASSPGFPQHF.

The chain's CDR3 is CASSPDGLSNQPQHF. Written as DNA, the CDR3 is TGCGCCAGCAGCCCCGACGGGCTTAGCAATCAGCCCCAGCATTTT. V usage is TRBV5-1 and J usage is TRBJ1-5; D is unclear. V lost 4 bases and J lost 0, with 11 bases in between. This CDR3 contains 15 residues. Germline values: CDR1 SGHRS, CDR2 YFSETQ.

This clonotype was observed a handful of times. This chain joins TRBV12-3 or TRBV12-4 and TRBJ2-5; no definite D call. V lost 6 bases, J lost 5 bases, and 13 bases lay in between. This CDR3 is 13 amino acids long. The CDR3 sequence: CASSRTIGETQYF. CDR3 in DNA: TGTGCCAGCAGCCGTACGATCGGGGAGACCCAGTACTTC.

The rearrangement joins TRBV20-1 to TRBJ2-5; 8 positions agree with TRBD2. Losses at the gene ends were 0 bases for V and 4 bases for J; bases not matched to a gene: 22. Germline V lookup: CDR1 DFQATT, CDR2 SNEGSKA (reference sequence). The CDR3 totals 20 residues. CDR3 bases: TGCAGTGCTAGAGATCCCGCTAGCGGGTCACCAATGGGGGTTTTAGAGACCCAGTACTTC. It translates to CSARDPASGSPMGVLETQYF.

The chain employs TRBV12-3 or TRBV12-4 and TRBJ1-2; 11 nucleotides agree with TRBD1. J gave up 4 bases and V 7 bases, and 5 bases lay outside the gene matches. The CDR3 totals 14 residues. CDR3 amino acids: CASTGQGDLYGYTF. CDR3 in DNA: TGTGCCAGCACGGGACAGGGGGATCTCTATGGCTACACCTTC.

The sample holds a few counts of this clonotype. This chain uses TRBV11-2 with TRBJ2-7; D is ambiguous. This CDR3 has 11 residues. Trimming took 2 bases from V and 6 from J, leaving 5 bases between them. Germline V gives CDR1 SGHAT, CDR2 FQNNGV. The chain's CDR3 is CASSLIFEQYF. The CDR3 nucleotides are TGTGCCAGCAGCTTAATATTCGAGCAGTACTTC.

This chain uses TRBV6-6 with TRBJ2-1; D remains unclear. Trimming stripped 2 bases from V and 7 bases from J, with 9 bases between. This CDR3 contains 13 residues. CDR1 MNHNY and CDR2 SVGAGI come from the germline V gene (reference sequence). CDR3 in DNA: TGTGCCAGCAGTTACCAAGGGTGGAATGAGCAGTTCTTC. This gives the protein CASSYQGWNEQFF.

In this sample, this clonotype turned up a few times. J is TRBJ2-2 and V is TRBV4-3; TRBD2 aligns across 13 bases. The CDR3 is 18 residues long. CDR1 and CDR2 from the germline V gene are LGHNA and YSLEER. J lost 4 bases, V lost 0 bases, and 5 bases had no gene match. The CDR3 loop is CASSQELAGGPVTGELFF. The CDR3 DNA is TGCGCCAGCAGCCAAGAACTAGCGGGGGGGCCGGTCACCGGGGAGCTGTTTTTT.

This chain links TRBV5-5 with TRBJ2-2; 8 bases match TRBD1. CDR1 is SGHKS, CDR2 YYEKEE, per germline (reference sequence). The CDR3 totals 16 residues. V was pared by 1 base and J by 5 bases, with 7 bases of the junction left unmatched. The CDR3 sequence: CASSLNGQGRTGELFF. CDR3 bases: TGTGCCAGCAGCTTGAATGGACAGGGACGTACCGGGGAGCTGTTTTTT.

The rearrangement uses TRBV6-5 and TRBJ2-3; 9 bases line up with TRBD2. There are 17 residues in the CDR3. Trimming took 4 bases from V and 1 from J; bases not matched to a gene: 9. Germline assignment: CDR1 MNHEY and CDR2 SVGAGI. CDR3 nucleotides: TGTGCCAGCAGTTTAGAGCGGGGGGCGGTTCGCACAGATACGCAGTATTTT. Translating gives CASSLERGAVRTDTQYF.

This clonotype appeared a few times. The chain links TRBV15 to TRBJ1-5; D is unclear. The CDR3 is 13 amino acids. The ends were cut back, 4 bases at V and 9 bases at J, with 13 bases in the middle. The germline gives CDR1 LNHNV, CDR2 YYDKDF (reference sequence). CDR3 protein: CATSKLGLRPQHF. CDR3 DNA sequence: TGTGCCACCAGCAAGTTGGGCCTCAGGCCCCAGCATTTT.

The genes are TRBV27 and TRBJ1-5, with TRBD1 identical over 7 bases. CDR1 MNHEY and CDR2 SMNVEV come from the germline V gene (reference sequence). The CDR3 extends over 14 amino acids. Trimming at V came to 5 bases and at J to 4 bases, leaving 5 bases not matched to a gene. The CDR3 loop is CASSEGTENQPQHF. CDR3 coding DNA: TGTGCCAGCAGTGAAGGGACAGAAAATCAGCCCCAGCATTTT.

This clonotype has only a few counts. Here the CDR3 reads CASSLGGGANNSPLHF. The CDR3 bases are TGTGCCAGCAGTCTGGGCGGGGGCGCGAATAATTCACCCCTCCACTTT. The chain is built from TRBV6-5 and TRBJ1-6; perhaps TRBD1 as D (6 bases). Germline V gene data show CDR1 as MNHEY and CDR2 as SVGAGI. V shed 5 bases and J shed 5 bases, with 16 bases lying between them. This CDR3 has 16 amino acids.

This clonotype came up a few times. J is TRBJ1-1 and V is TRBV12-3 or TRBV12-4, with a weak D call TRBD1 (5 bases). The CDR3 consists of 12 residues. The V and J ends lost 7 bases and 0 bases respectively, with 6 bases between them. CDR3 residues: CASTQVNTEAFF. In DNA, the CDR3 is TGTGCCAGCACACAGGTGAACACTGAAGCTTTCTTT.

The V gene is TRBV6-5, the J gene TRBJ2-5; 7 nucleotides align to TRBD1. This CDR3 has 14 residues. The V gene's germline CDR1 is MNHEY and CDR2 SVGAGI. Trimming cost V 5 bases and J 1 base; bases outside gene matches: 4. The CDR3 sequence is CASSEGQPQETQYF. CDR3 sequence (DNA): TGTGCCAGCAGTGAGGGACAGCCCCAAGAGACCCAGTACTTC.

The genes are TRBV7-2 and TRBJ2-5, with TRBD2 matching over 9 bases. The CDR3 is 16 residues long. Trimming at V came to 5 bases and at J to 2 bases, leaving 9 bases not matched to a gene. Germline CDR1 reads SGHTA; CDR2 reads FQGNSA. CDR3 nucleotide sequence: TGTGCCAGCAGCCTGGGGATGGCGGGGGGGCAAGAGACCCAGTACTTC. It yields the protein CASSLGMAGGQETQYF.

The chain has TRBV6-5 and TRBJ2-3; D is perhaps TRBD1 (5 bases). CDR3 length: 15 amino acids. The V gene's germline CDR1 is MNHEY and CDR2 SVGAGI. V lost 0 bases and J 5 bases, leaving 12 bases between the germline ends. This CDR3 reads CASSYSVGPKDTQYF. The CDR3 DNA reads as TGTGCCAGCAGTTACTCAGTGGGGCCCAAAGATACGCAGTATTTT.

V and J are TRBV4-3 and TRBJ1-3; D gene ambiguous. The germline gives CDR1 LGHNA, CDR2 YSLEER. The CDR3 runs to 15 residues. V shed 0 bases and J shed 4 bases, with 10 bases lying between them. The CDR3 is CASSQDWSPGNTIYF. In nucleotides, the CDR3 is TGCGCCAGCAGCCAAGACTGGTCCCCGGGAAACACCATATATTTT.